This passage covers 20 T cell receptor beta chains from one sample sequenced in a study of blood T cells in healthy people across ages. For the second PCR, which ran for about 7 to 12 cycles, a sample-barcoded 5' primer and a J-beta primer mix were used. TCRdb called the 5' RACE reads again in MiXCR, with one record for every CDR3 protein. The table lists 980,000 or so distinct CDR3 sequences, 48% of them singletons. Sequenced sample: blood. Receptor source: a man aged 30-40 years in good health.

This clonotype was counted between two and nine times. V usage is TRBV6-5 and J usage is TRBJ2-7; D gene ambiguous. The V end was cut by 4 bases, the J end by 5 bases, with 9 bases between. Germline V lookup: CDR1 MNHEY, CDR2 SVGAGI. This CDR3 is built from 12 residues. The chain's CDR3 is CASSSKVNEQYF. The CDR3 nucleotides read TGTGCCAGCAGTTCGAAAGTAAACGAGCAGTACTTC.

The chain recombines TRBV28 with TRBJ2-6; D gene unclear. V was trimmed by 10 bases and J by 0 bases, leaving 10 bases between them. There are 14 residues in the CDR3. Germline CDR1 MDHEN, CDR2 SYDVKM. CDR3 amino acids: CATLQSSGANVLTF. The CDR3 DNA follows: TGTGCCACATTACAGAGCTCTGGGGCCAACGTCCTGACTTTC.

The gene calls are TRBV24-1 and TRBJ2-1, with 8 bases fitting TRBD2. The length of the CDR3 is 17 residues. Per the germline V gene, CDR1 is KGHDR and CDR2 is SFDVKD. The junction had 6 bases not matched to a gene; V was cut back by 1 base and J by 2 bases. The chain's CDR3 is CATSDLGSGGTYNEQFF. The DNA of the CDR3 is TGTGCCACCAGTGATTTAGGCAGCGGGGGTACCTACAATGAGCAGTTCTTC.

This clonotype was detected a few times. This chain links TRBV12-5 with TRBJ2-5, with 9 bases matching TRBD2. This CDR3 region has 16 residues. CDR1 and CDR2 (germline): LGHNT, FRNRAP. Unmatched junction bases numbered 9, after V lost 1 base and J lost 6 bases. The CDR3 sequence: CASGLGATSGAQTQYF. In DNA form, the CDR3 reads TGTGCTAGTGGTTTGGGTGCGACTAGCGGCGCCCAGACCCAGTACTTC.

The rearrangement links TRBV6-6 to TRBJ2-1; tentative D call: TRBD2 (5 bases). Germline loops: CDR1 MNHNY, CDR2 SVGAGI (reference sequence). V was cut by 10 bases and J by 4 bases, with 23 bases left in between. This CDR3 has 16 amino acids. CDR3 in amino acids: CATSSRNRGGYNEQFF. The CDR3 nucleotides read TGTGCCACCTCCTCCAGGAATCGGGGTGGGTACAATGAGCAGTTCTTC.

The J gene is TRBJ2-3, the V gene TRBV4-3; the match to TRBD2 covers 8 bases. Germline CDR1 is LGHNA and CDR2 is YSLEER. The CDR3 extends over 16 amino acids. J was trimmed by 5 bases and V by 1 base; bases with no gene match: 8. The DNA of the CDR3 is TGCGCCAGCAGCCAAGCGGGGGGGGCTGTCGGAGATACGCAGTATTTT. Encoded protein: CASSQAGGAVGDTQYF.

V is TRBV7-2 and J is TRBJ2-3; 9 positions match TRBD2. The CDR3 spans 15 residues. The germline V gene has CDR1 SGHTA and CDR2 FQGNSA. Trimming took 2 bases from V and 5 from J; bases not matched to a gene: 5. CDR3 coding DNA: TGTGCCAGCAGCTTAAATAGCGGGGGTAGAGATACGCAGTATTTT. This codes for CASSLNSGGRDTQYF. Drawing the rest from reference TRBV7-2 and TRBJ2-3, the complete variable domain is GAGVSQSPSNKVTEKGKDVELRCDPISGHTALYWYRQSLGQGLEFLIYFQGNSAPDKSGLPSDRFSAERTGGSVSTLTIQRTQQEDSAVYLCASSLNSGGRDTQYFGPGTRLTVL.

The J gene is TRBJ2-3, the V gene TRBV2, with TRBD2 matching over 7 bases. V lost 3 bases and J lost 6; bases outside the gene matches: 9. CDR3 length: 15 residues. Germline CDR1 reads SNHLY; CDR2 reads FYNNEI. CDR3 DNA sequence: TGTGCCAGCAGTGACCCGGGACTACTCACGGATACGCAGTATTTT. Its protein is CASSDPGLLTDTQYF.

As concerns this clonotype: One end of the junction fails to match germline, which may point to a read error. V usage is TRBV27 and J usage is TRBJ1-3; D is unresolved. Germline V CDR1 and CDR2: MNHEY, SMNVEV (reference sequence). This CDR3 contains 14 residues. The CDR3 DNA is TGTGCCAGCAGATTATCGGTGGGTGGGGACACCATATATTTT. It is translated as CASRLSVGGDTIYF.

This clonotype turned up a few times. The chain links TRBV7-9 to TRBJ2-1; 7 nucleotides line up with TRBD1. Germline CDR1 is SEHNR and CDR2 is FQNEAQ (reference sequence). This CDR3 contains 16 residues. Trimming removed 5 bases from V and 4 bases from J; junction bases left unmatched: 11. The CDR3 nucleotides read TGTGCCAGCAGCGGGTCCCAGACAGGGTTTTACAATGAGCAGTTCTTC. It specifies CASSGSQTGFYNEQFF.

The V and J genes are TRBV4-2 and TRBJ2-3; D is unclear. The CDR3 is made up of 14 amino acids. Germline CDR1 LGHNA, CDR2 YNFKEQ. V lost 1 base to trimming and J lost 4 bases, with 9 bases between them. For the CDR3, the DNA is TGTGCCAGCAGCCAAGGGATGGGCCCAGATACGCAGTATTTT. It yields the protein CASSQGMGPDTQYF.

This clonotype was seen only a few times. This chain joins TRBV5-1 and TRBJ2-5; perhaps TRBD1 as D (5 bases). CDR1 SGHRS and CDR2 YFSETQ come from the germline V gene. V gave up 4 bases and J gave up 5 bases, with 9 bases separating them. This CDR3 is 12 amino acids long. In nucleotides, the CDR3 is TGCGCCAGCAGCGACAGTTCGGAGACCCAGTACTTC. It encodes CASSDSSETQYF.

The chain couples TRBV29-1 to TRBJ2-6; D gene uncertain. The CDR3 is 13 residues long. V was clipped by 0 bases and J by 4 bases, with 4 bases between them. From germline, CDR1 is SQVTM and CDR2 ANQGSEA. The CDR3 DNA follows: TGCAGCGTTGAAGATTACGGGGCCAACGTCCTGACTTTC. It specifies CSVEDYGANVLTF.

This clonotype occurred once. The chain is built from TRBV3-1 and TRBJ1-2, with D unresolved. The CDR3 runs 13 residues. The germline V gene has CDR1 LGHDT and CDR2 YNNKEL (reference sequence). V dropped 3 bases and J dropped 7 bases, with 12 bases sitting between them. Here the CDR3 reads CASSHRTATGYTF. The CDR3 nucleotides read TGTGCCAGCAGCCACAGGACTGCGACTGGCTACACCTTC.

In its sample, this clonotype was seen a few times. This chain's CDR3 is CASSLDWGDEQYF. The CDR3 DNA reads as TGTGCCAGCAGCTTAGATTGGGGCGACGAGCAGTACTTC. The V call is TRBV7-9, the J call TRBJ2-7; D perhaps matches TRBD1 (5 bases). V was pared by 1 base and J by 5 bases, with 9 bases between. Per germline, CDR1 SEHNR and CDR2 FQNEAQ (reference sequence). The CDR3 is 13 amino acids. The whole variable domain, remainder taken from reference TRBV7-9 and TRBJ2-7, is DTGVSQNPRHKITKRGQNVTFRCDPISEHNRLYWYRQTLGQGPEFLTYFQNEAQLEKSRLLSDRFSAERPKGSFSTLEIQRTEQGDSAMYLCASSLDWGDEQYFGPGTRLTVT.

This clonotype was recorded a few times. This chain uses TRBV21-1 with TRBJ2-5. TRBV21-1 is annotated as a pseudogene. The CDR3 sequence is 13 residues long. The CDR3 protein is CASSTRPYNEQYF. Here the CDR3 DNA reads TGTGCCAGCAGCACCCGACCTTACAATGAGCAGTACTTC.

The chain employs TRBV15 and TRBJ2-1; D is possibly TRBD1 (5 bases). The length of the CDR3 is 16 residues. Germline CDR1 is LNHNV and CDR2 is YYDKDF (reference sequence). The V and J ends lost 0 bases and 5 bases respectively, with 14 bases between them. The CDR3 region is CATSRDPGRVDNEQFF. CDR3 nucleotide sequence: TGTGCCACCAGCAGAGATCCTGGCAGGGTAGACAATGAGCAGTTCTTC.

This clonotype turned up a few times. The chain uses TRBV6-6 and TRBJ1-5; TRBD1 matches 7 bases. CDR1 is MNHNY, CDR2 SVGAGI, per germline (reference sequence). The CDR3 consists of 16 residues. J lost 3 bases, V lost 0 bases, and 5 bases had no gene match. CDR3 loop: CASSYSDRLYNQPQHF. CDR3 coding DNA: TGTGCCAGCAGTTACTCGGACAGGCTATACAATCAGCCCCAGCATTTT.

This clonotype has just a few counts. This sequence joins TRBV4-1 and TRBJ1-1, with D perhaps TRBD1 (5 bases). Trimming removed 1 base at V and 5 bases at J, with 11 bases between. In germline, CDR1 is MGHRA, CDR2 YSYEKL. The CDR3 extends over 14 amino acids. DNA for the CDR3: TGCGCCAGCAGCCAAGGGGGACGGGAAACTGAAGCTTTCTTT. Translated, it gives CASSQGGRETEAFF.

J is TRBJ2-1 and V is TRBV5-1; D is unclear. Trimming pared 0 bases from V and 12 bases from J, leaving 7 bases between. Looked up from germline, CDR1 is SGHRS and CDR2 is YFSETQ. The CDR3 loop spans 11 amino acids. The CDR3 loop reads CASSLGGAQFF. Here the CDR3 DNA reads TGCGCCAGCAGCTTGGGAGGTGCGCAGTTCTTC.